A single sample gave rise to the 22 T cell receptor beta chains below, sequenced in a study of T cell responses to AZD1222 COVID-19 vaccine. TCRdb's copy holds only in-frame clones and misses some; the assay was immunoSEQ multiplex PCR. The data show over 70,000 clones, roughly 80% seen once. Source: peripheral blood, taken 28 days after the second dose of the MenACWY control vaccine. These receptors originate from an adult who received the MenACWY meningococcal vaccine as a control.

The gene calls are TRBV20-1 and TRBJ1-5; the D is unclear. Per germline, CDR1 DFQATT and CDR2 SNEGSKA (reference sequence). The V and J ends lost 0 bases and 6 bases respectively, with 3 bases between them. The CDR3 runs to 11 residues. CDR3 in DNA: TGCAGTGCTAGAGATGGTCAGCCCCAGCATTTT. It encodes CSARDGQPQHF.

The rearrangement uses TRBV3-1 (or the pseudogene TRBV3-2) and TRBJ1-3, with 7 bases that match TRBD1. Germline CDR1 is LGHDT and CDR2 is YNNKEL (reference sequence). The CDR3 totals 20 residues. V shed 0 bases and J 1 base; nucleotides not matched to a gene: 15. CDR3 protein: CASSQDFRVAAGGSGNTIYF. The CDR3 bases are TGTGCCAGCAGCCAAGATTTCCGCGTTGCGGCAGGGGGTTCTGGAAACACCATATATTTT.

This chain uses TRBV27 with TRBJ1-2; the match to TRBD1 covers 9 bases. CDR3 length equals 13 residues. The junction had 2 bases not matched to a gene; V was cut back by 4 bases and J by 5 bases. Germline CDR1 is MNHEY and CDR2 is SMNVEV (reference sequence). The CDR3 DNA reads as TGTGCCAGCAGTTCCGGACAGGGGTATGGCTACACCTTC. This translates into CASSSGQGYGYTF.

This rearrangement joins TRBV2 to TRBJ1-5; 8 bases fit TRBD1. With 6 bases clipped from V and 8 bases from J, the junction kept 9 bases outside the gene matches. Per germline, CDR1 SNHLY and CDR2 FYNNEI. CDR3 length: 14 amino acids. The CDR3 protein is CASSSGTGGEPQHF. CDR3 sequence (DNA): TGTGCCAGCAGCTCCGGGACAGGCGGAGAGCCCCAGCATTTT. The variable domain in full, with the rest retrieved from reference TRBV2 and TRBJ1-5, is EPEVTQTPSHQVTQMGQEVILRCVPISNHLYFYWYRQILGQKVEFLVSFYNNEISEKSEIFDDQFSVERPDGSNFTLKIRSTKLEDSAMYFCASSSGTGGEPQHFGDGTRLSIL.

The V and J genes are TRBV4-1 and TRBJ1-1, with D unresolved. Germline V gene lookup returns CDR1 MGHRA and CDR2 YSYEKL. V was cut by 4 bases and J by 1 base, with 16 bases left in between. CDR3 size: 16 residues. The chain's CDR3 is CASSLYSQLENTEAFF. In nucleotides, the CDR3 is TGCGCCAGCAGCCTATACAGCCAATTAGAGAACACTGAAGCTTTCTTT.

In its sample, this clone was seen once. The chain joins TRBV4-3 to TRBJ2-1; no definite D call. Trimming left V 0 bases short and J 8 bases short, with 8 bases between. The CDR3 extends over 13 amino acids. CDR1 LGHNA and CDR2 YSLEER come from the germline V gene. The CDR3 loop reads CASSQEYQDEQFF. CDR3 nucleotide sequence: TGCGCCAGCAGCCAAGAGTACCAGGATGAGCAGTTCTTC.

This clone was seen once. The chain is built from TRBV18 and TRBJ1-3; D perhaps matches TRBD1 (5 bases). The CDR3 runs 14 residues. Trimming took 6 bases from V and 0 from J, leaving 9 bases between them. Germline-derived CDR1 and CDR2 are KGHSH and LQKENI. The CDR3 nucleotides are TGTGCCAGCTCCCAGGGACTCTCTGGAAACACCATATATTTT. It specifies CASSQGLSGNTIYF.

V and J are TRBV19 and TRBJ2-5; no clear D. Germline-derived CDR1 and CDR2 are LNHDA and SQIVND (reference sequence). The germline V and J ends were trimmed by 4 bases and 4 bases, with 16 bases remaining between them. This CDR3 spans 15 amino acids. In DNA, the CDR3 is TGTGCCAGTAGTAAGTCCAAAAGTGCGGCAGAGACCCAGTACTTC. It encodes CASSKSKSAAETQYF.

The chain uses TRBV2 and TRBJ2-1; no definite D call. This CDR3 is 11 amino acids long. The V gene's germline CDR1 is SNHLY and CDR2 FYNNEI. The ends were cut back, 7 bases at V and 5 bases at J, with 6 bases in the middle. CDR3 sequence: CASTPNNEQFF. Written as DNA, the CDR3 is TGTGCCAGCACCCCTAACAATGAGCAGTTCTTC.

The rearrangement joins TRBV28 to TRBJ2-3; 15 bases align to TRBD2. With 6 bases clipped from V and 4 bases from J, the junction kept 11 bases outside the gene matches. The germline gives CDR1 MDHEN, CDR2 SYDVKM. The CDR3 loop spans 18 amino acids. The CDR3 here is CASRSGLAGGPGADTQYF. DNA for the CDR3: TGTGCCAGCAGGTCCGGACTAGCGGGAGGGCCCGGGGCAGATACGCAGTATTTT.

The V and J genes are TRBV4-2 and TRBJ1-2; the D is unclear. Trimming shortened V by 2 bases and J by 4 bases, and 11 bases separated the two germline ends. CDR1 and CDR2 (germline): LGHNA, YNFKEQ. This CDR3 is built from 14 residues. CDR3 DNA sequence: TGTGCCAGCAGCCAAACCCCCCGGAGCTATGGCTACACCTTC. The encoded protein is CASSQTPRSYGYTF.

The rearrangement links TRBV9 to TRBJ1-3, with 9 bases that match TRBD1. Trimming at V came to 3 bases and at J to 3 bases, leaving 4 bases not matched to a gene. This CDR3 is 15 amino acids long. Germline V gene data show CDR1 as SGDLS and CDR2 as YYNGEE. DNA for the CDR3: TGTGCCAGCAGCGCAACAGGGGGCTATGGAAACACCATATATTTT. As protein: CASSATGGYGNTIYF.

This chain joins TRBV5-1 and TRBJ1-1; D not resolved. V was pared by 5 bases and J by 2 bases, with 13 bases between. CDR1 SGHRS and CDR2 YFSETQ come from the germline V gene. The length of the CDR3 is 14 residues. The CDR3 spells CASRWKDGNTEAFF. The CDR3 DNA reads as TGCGCCAGCAGGTGGAAGGACGGCAACACTGAAGCTTTCTTT.

In DNA, the CDR3 is TGTGCCACCCGACAGGAGGGCTACACCTTC. Translation gives CATRQEGYTF. V and J are TRBV10-3 and TRBJ1-2, with D possibly being TRBD1 (6 bases). Germline V gene data show CDR1 as ENHRY and CDR2 as SYGVKD. The CDR3 extends over 10 amino acids. V gave up 10 bases and J gave up 8 bases, with 11 bases separating them.

This clone has only one observation. The J gene is TRBJ2-2, the V gene TRBV9, with 7 bases aligning to TRBD1. Per the germline V gene, CDR1 is SGDLS and CDR2 is YYNGEE. Trimming cost V 4 bases and J 0 bases; bases outside gene matches: 9. The CDR3 totals 17 residues. The CDR3 nucleotides read TGTGCCAGCAGCCACCCCCAGGGGACAGCGAACACCGGGGAGCTGTTTTTT. It is translated as CASSHPQGTANTGELFF.

The chain employs TRBV28 and TRBJ1-2, with D uncertain. Trimming cost V 0 bases and J 3 bases, with 11 bases left between them. The CDR3 loop spans 15 amino acids. Germline V gene data show CDR1 as MDHEN and CDR2 as SYDVKM. The CDR3 sequence is CASSLWEGGDYGYTF. The CDR3 DNA is TGTGCCAGCAGTTTATGGGAGGGCGGGGACTATGGCTACACCTTC.

The V gene is TRBV7-8, the J gene TRBJ1-1, with a possible D match to TRBD1 (5 bases). V lost 5 bases, J lost 0 bases, and 13 bases lay in between. Germline V CDR1 and CDR2: SGHVS, FQNEAQ. There are 15 residues in the CDR3. The CDR3 spells CASSRDSYMNTEAFF. CDR3 sequence (DNA): TGTGCCAGCAGCCGGGACTCATATATGAACACTGAAGCTTTCTTT. Looking up the rest from reference TRBV7-8 and TRBJ1-1 gives the full variable domain: GAGVSQSPRYKVAKRGQDVALRCDPISGHVSLFWYQQALGQGPEFLTYFQNEAQLDKSGLPSDRFFAERPEGSVSTLKIQRTQQEDSAVYLCASSRDSYMNTEAFFGQGTRLTVV.

The chain combines TRBV5-6 with TRBJ1-3, with 8 bases lining up with TRBD1. This CDR3 is built from 16 residues. CDR1 and CDR2 from the germline V gene are SGHDT and YYEEEE. The V segment lost 2 bases and the J segment 2 bases; nucleotides outside the gene matches: 6. DNA for the CDR3: TGTGCCAGCAGCTTTGGTCAGGGGGCGGCTGGAAACACCATATATTTT. Its protein is CASSFGQGAAGNTIYF.

This chain joins TRBV14 and TRBJ1-2, with 7 positions matching TRBD1. CDR3 length: 14 residues. V was pared by 5 bases and J by 7 bases, with 10 bases of the junction left unmatched. Looked up from germline, CDR1 is SGHDN and CDR2 is FVKESK. The CDR3 is CASSSGTVGGGYTF. For the CDR3, the DNA is TGTGCCAGCAGCTCCGGGACAGTAGGCGGTGGCTACACCTTC.

The chain has TRBV11-2 and TRBJ1-6, with D perhaps matching TRBD1 (5 bases). Trimming removed 3 bases from V and 11 bases from J, with 5 bases in between. Germline CDR1 reads SGHAT; CDR2 reads FQNNGV. The CDR3 has 11 amino acids. The CDR3, as DNA: TGTGCCAGCAGCTTGGGGGCACCCCTCCACTTT. This sequence encodes CASSLGAPLHF. The full variable domain, with the rest looked up from reference TRBV11-2 and TRBJ1-6, is EAGVAQSPRYKIIEKRQSVAFWCNPISGHATLYWYQQILGQGPKLLIQFQNNGVVDDSQLPKDRFSAERLKGVDSTLKIQPAKLEDSAVYLCASSLGAPLHFGNGTRLTVT.

The gene calls are TRBV21-1 and TRBJ2-1; the table's D call of TRBD2 was not tested on the DNA. TRBV21-1 corresponds to a pseudogene. This CDR3 is 18 amino acids long. The CDR3 region has the DNA TGTGCCAGCAGCAAAGGAAGCCTGCTAATTAGCTCCTACAATGAGCAGTTCTTC. It yields the protein CASSKGSLLISSYNEQFF.

V gene TRBV20-1 combines with J gene TRBJ1-2; D uncertain. This CDR3 has 11 residues. Germline V gene data show CDR1 as DFQATT and CDR2 as SNEGSKA (reference sequence). Trimming took off 5 bases at V and 7 bases at J, with 11 bases between the two ends. The CDR3 here is CSAPLDAGYTF. CDR3 bases: TGCAGTGCTCCCTTGGACGCTGGCTACACCTTC.